This T cell receptor beta chain came from a study of T cell repertoires in cytomegalovirus infection. Study details: In public TCR beta signatures, there were indications of both CMV infection and matching HLA type. Whole-study findings and limits: In two of eight donors, the top clonotype was HLA-C-restricted CMV-specific. Identification of carriers of CMV plus the relevant HLA was achieved through cumulative public TCR beta family frequency.

TCRdb ran MiXCR on the reads and lists one entry per CDR3 protein. The sample lists about 900,000 distinct CDR3 sequences, 31% occurring once. Comments on this clonotype: Its antigen is as yet unknown.

The CDR3 contains 16 residues. The germline gives CDR1 MNHEY, CDR2 SMNVEV (reference sequence). The V segment lost 2 bases and the J segment 1 base; nucleotides outside the gene matches: 5. This chain joins TRBV27 and TRBJ2-5; 9 bases are a match to TRBD2. The sequence derives from a human donor in good health (CMV status not recorded). Some clones in this sample may be carry-over from other donors' samples. The material sequenced was cultured CD8+ T cells from PBMCs, taken from culture after CMV antigen stimulation. The CDR3 sequence: CASSLGLAGIQETQYF. Written as DNA, the CDR3 is TGTGCCAGCAGTTTAGGTCTAGCGGGGATCCAAGAGACCCAGTACTTC.